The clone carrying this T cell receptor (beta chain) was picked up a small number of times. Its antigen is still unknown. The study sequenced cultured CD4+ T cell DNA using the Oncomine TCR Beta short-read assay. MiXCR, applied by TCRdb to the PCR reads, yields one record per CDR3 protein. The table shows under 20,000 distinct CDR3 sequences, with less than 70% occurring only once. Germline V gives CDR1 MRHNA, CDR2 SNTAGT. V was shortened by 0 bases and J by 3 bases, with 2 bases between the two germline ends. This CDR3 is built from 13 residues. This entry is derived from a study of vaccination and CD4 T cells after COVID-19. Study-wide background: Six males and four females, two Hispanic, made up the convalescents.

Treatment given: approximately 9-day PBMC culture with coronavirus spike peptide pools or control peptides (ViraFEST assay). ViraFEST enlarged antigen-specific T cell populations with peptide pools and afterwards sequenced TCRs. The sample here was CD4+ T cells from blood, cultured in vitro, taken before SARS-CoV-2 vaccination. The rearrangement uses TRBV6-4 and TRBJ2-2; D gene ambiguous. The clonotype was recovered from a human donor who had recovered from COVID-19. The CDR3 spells CASSDSDTGELFF. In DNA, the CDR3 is TGTGCCAGCAGTGACTCCGACACCGGGGAGCTGTTTTTT.